This T cell receptor beta chain originates from a study of T cells in Graves' hyperthyroidism and ophthalmopathy. Findings and limits, study-wide: Stable hyperthyroidism and ophthalmopathy were separated using 13 V-J signatures. Most clonotypes expanded in the thyroid (above 0.001) were also present in blood.

TCR beta CDR3 regions were amplified from RNA. In the first-round RT-PCR of the TCR CDR3, the HTBI primer set was used. TCRdb reprocessed the multiplex PCR reads via MiXCR and lists one record per CDR3 protein. The table includes 300,000 to 350,000 distinct CDR3 sequences, roughly 21% detected once. The germline V gene has CDR1 DFQATT and CDR2 SNEGSKA (reference sequence). The CDR3 is 14 residues long. The V gene end was trimmed by 3 bases and the J gene end by 7 bases; junction bases not matched to a gene: 3. Over 18 months, lack of ophthalmopathy progression marked Graves' hyperthyroidism as stable. Researchers barred patients who had uncontrolled infection, other autoimmune disease, pregnancy or lactation. This clonotype came up many times. Antigen: not known.

The chain joins TRBV20-1 to TRBJ2-5; 15 bases map to TRBD2. This sequence was found in a woman aged 50 to 60 with Graves' hyperthyroidism. Sequenced material: blood. As DNA, the CDR3 is TGCAGTGCTAGCAAGGGACTAGCGGGAGGGACCCAGTACTTC. Translating gives CSASKGLAGGTQYF.